A selection of T cell receptor beta chains follows, all from one sample in a study of identical twins. Each CDR3 protein gets one entry after TCRdb re-called the 5' RACE reads with MiXCR. The table includes some 590,000 distinct CDR3 sequences, 9.6% detected once. These same records also appear under a second study, on yellow fever vaccine responses in identical twins.

The sequencing sample was made of PBMCs. These receptors were obtained from a woman aged 18-29 years in good health. The CDR3 runs from the conserved cysteine through the conserved F or W. A D gene is named only where the DNA matches it firmly. Clone size is shown for a subset of rows, as once, few, many or a class of expanded clone.

CDR3nt,CDR3aa,d_gene,abundance,v_gene,j_gene
TGTGCCAGCAGCTTAGAAGTTGAAGAGACCCAGTACTTC,CASSLEVEETQYF,.,many,TRBV7-9,TRBJ2-5
TGTGCCAGCAGTAACTCGGGACTAGTAAGCTACGAGCAGTACTTC,CASSNSGLVSYEQYF,TRBD2,many,TRBV6-5,TRBJ2-7
TGCGCCAGCAGCCCTCAGACGCTCCTTTCCTACGAGCAGTACTTC,CASSPQTLLSYEQYF,.,many,TRBV4-1,TRBJ2-7
TGTGCCAGCAGCAAGGGGTGGAGCTACACCTTC,CASSKGWSYTF,.,few,TRBV21-1,TRBJ1-2
TGTGCCAGCAGCCAACCGGGACCGAAGACCGGGGAGCTGTTTTTT,CASSQPGPKTGELFF,.,.,TRBV2,TRBJ2-2
TGTGCCAGCAGCCCTGTTTCTGGGAACACTGAAGCTTTCTTT,CASSPVSGNTEAFF,.,few,TRBV11-2,TRBJ1-1
TGTGCCAGCAGTTACTCCCGGGACGCCTACAATGAGCAGTTCTTC,CASSYSRDAYNEQFF,.,.,TRBV6-5,TRBJ2-1
TGTGCCAGCAGTTTACCTGCTCAGGTAGTTCCCTCCTACGAGCAGTACTTC,CASSLPAQVVPSYEQYF,.,few,TRBV28,TRBJ2-7
TGCGCCAGCAGCGTACTAGCGGGAGGGCCTGACGAGCAGTTCTTC,CASSVLAGGPDEQFF,TRBD2,.,TRBV4-1,TRBJ2-1
TGTGCCAGCAGCCAGACTAGCGGGGGGGCCGGAGATACGCAGTATTTT,CASSQTSGGAGDTQYF,TRBD2,.,TRBV7-9,TRBJ2-3
TGTGCCAGCAGGCAGGGACTAGCGGGAGCAGATACGCAGTATTTT,CASRQGLAGADTQYF,TRBD2,.,TRBV6-1,TRBJ2-3
TGCAGTGCTAGAGATCCCAGGGGACCCTACGAGCAGTACTTC,CSARDPRGPYEQYF,.,.,TRBV20-1,TRBJ2-7
TGTGCCAGCAGCTTGGAGCGGGGGGGCCTCGAGACCCAGTACTTC,CASSLERGGLETQYF,TRBD2,.,TRBV5-5,TRBJ2-5
TGTGCCAGCAGTTACTCGCGGGACATCGAGCAGTACTTC,CASSYSRDIEQYF,.,few,TRBV6-2/TRBV6-3,TRBJ2-7
TGCGCCAGCAGCCAAACGAGACAGGGGGCCTATTACGAGCAGTACTTC,CASSQTRQGAYYEQYF,TRBD1,many,TRBV4-3,TRBJ2-7
TGCAGTGCTAGGGACTGGACACAAAACTACGAGCAGTACTTC,CSARDWTQNYEQYF,.,.,TRBV20-1,TRBJ2-7
TGCGCCAGCAGCTTGAGCGGGGGGCCGGTAAACATTCAGTACTTC,CASSLSGGPVNIQYF,TRBD2,many,TRBV5-1,TRBJ2-4
TGTGCCAGCAGTTACGCCGGGACAGGGGTCTACGAGCAGTACTTC,CASSYAGTGVYEQYF,TRBD1,.,TRBV6-5,TRBJ2-7
TGCGCCAGCAGCCAAGAAGCGGGTTACCTCTCTGGGGCCAACGTCCTGACTTTC,CASSQEAGYLSGANVLTF,.,.,TRBV4-3,TRBJ2-6
TGCAGTGCTAGAGCGACAGGCCTCTATGGCTACACCTTC,CSARATGLYGYTF,.,.,TRBV20-1,TRBJ1-2